This entry concerns a single T cell receptor (beta chain). Its recognized antigen is unknown. No clone much larger than this one lies a single base away; base qualities are absent. The immunoSEQ hsTCRB v3.0 assay was used at survey level resolution to sequence the TRB variable region. TRB sequencing targeted a depth of roughly 35,000-55,000 T-cell genomes per sample. Pooled TRB libraries were sequenced on an Illumina MiSeq with a v3 150-cycle kit. Under the source paper's analysis protocol: Analysis of repertoires was carried out in R inside a reproducible Nextflow workflow spanning QC, data transformation and analysis. LymphoSeq2, an R package for exploring AIRR-Seq data, was used to implement the custom analyses. A handful of samples yielding fewer than 5000 total TRB sequences were excluded, leaving 188 analyzed HIV repertoires. Among the approximately 190 HIV repertoires that were kept, some 60 were collected before ART initiation and roughly 130 were collected after ART initiation. Repertoires were downsampled to 5000 TRB nucleotide sequences, and summary statistics were averaged over 100 downsampling iterations. The analysis kept only TRB sequences whose CDR3 regions were at least seven amino acids long. A Shannon entropy-derived clonality score and the Gini coefficient were used to measure diversity. In repertoire networks, the top 5000 CDR3 amino acid sequences were linked whenever an edit distance of one separated two sequences. For TRB CDR3 amino acid sequences, antigen specificity groups and MHC restriction were predicted with GLIPH2. Known CMV, EBV, HIV or tissue antigen associations were flagged by matching CDR3 amino acid sequences against VDJdb and McPAS-TCR. Pre-ART, post-ART and control groups were compared with Wilcoxon signed-rank tests and Holm-Bonferroni correction. Held by TCRdb, this immuneACCESS table contains in-frame sequences only and omits some clones. Under half of the omission traces to an unresolved V gene where checked; the cause of the rest is unknown. V, J and clone size are those of that table, while D and trimming were read from the DNA. The sample data list some 28,000 clones, and around 90% of these were observed just once. In total, the top ten clones hold about 4.3% of the sample.

This sample is part of a study of long-term antiretroviral therapy in people with HIV (dated by TCRdb to 2022 to 2024). A note on the overall study: The earliest samples were collected about a decade before the 2015 WHO recommendation for immediate ART, when ART was typically delayed until CD4 counts fell. A retrospective serial study tested whether changes in peripheral blood TRB repertoire composition and diversity were associated with ART initiation and durable HIV suppression. A total of some 200 cryopreserved PBMC samples came from 25 to 30 adults with confirmed HIV infection and were collected serially over a mean of roughly six years (range 1-12). About two fifths of the roughly 30 participants with HIV were female. Test extractions of a monoclonal T-cell line alongside a few dozen polyclonal samples showed no cross-contamination during QIAcube processing.

The junction shows trimming of 2 bases on V and 8 bases on J, plus 10 bases between the germline ends. The CDR3 runs 13 residues from the cysteine to the phenylalanine. Only the CDR3 region is kept as DNA, spanning 39 bases read in frame from base 1. CDR1 and CDR2, looked up from the germline V gene, are ENHRY and SYGVKD. Broader findings and caveats from the paper: Narrower CDR3 length ranges were observed in HIV repertoires than in controls, and an antigen-experienced repertoire with only a slight naive shift after ART was suggested by the network structure. Because cell numbers in pre-ART samples were limited, unsorted PBMC were profiled instead of sorted CD4+ and CD8+ T cells. No data were available on ART adherence, viral resistance or therapy changes, limiting inferences about post-ART repertoire changes. The samples were dated from about 2004 to 2017, and the ART regimens that were used may be less effective than current ART regimens. Because PBMC availability was limited, only the TCR beta chain was sequenced, with no alpha chain pairing. Expanded TRB clones identified before ART initiation dominated the repertoire across all time points, though the dominance fluctuated and decreased in many PLHIV after ART. A significant increase in TRB diversity was found to be associated with ART initiation, although TRB diversity was observed to remain significantly below that of transplant donor controls even after long-term ART.

Inclusion was restricted to participants for whom at least one PBMC sample before ART initiation and at least two post-ART samples were available. Treatment was received in the United States of America by all participants with HIV. Before DNA extraction, cryopreserved samples of about 1-11 million PBMC were thawed and then washed. At the time of the earliest PBMC sample for each participant with HIV, ages ranged from roughly 23 to 55 years. PBMC samples from each participant spanned 1-4 timepoints before ART initiation and 2-8 timepoints after ART initiation, with a median of 7 samples. For every participant, serial HIV viral load, CD4+ T-cell count, ART history and demographic data were obtained. Genomic DNA was extracted from unsorted PBMC with a Qiagen kit on a QIAcube, processed in batches of 12 samples.

This chain joins TRBV10-3 to TRBJ2-1, with no D gene named confidently. The source of this sequence is a woman between 40 and 50 years old with HIV. This material consisted of unsorted PBMCs, taken around 5 years after starting antiretroviral therapy. The encoded CDR3 is CAISERIGDEQFF. The base sequence is TGTGCCATCAGTGAGAGGATCGGTGATGAGCAGTTCTTC.